The 12 T cell receptor beta chains reported below all come from one sample, sequenced in a study of blood T cell repertoires in COVID-19. Using immunoSEQ multiplex PCR, the repertoire was profiled, and TCRdb retains in-frame clones only, with some absent. The sample lists about 480,000 clones; roughly 90% were seen once. Input material: PBMCs or T cells enriched from blood (not recorded which). Source of these receptors: a woman aged 40 to 50 who had recovered from COVID-19.

Here the CDR3 reads CASSADGTDYTDTQYF. CDR3 nucleotide sequence: TGTGCCAGCAGTGCCGACGGAACGGACTACACAGATACGCAGTATTTT. The genes are TRBV2 and TRBJ2-3; maybe TRBD2 (6 bases). This CDR3 spans 16 amino acids. The germline V gene has CDR1 SNHLY and CDR2 FYNNEI. V gave up 4 bases and J gave up 2 bases, with 16 bases separating them. Using reference TRBV2 and TRBJ2-3 for the parts outside the CDR3, the full variable domain is EPEVTQTPSHQVTQMGQEVILRCVPISNHLYFYWYRQILGQKVEFLVSFYNNEISEKSEIFDDQFSVERPDGSNFTLKIRSTKLEDSAMYFCASSADGTDYTDTQYFGPGTRLTVL.

The gene calls are TRBV7-6 and TRBJ2-1, with 8 bases aligning to TRBD2. The CDR3 is 17 residues long. V was pared by 1 base and J by 1 base, with 6 bases of the junction left unmatched. The V gene's germline CDR1 is SGHVS and CDR2 FNYEAQ. The CDR3 loop reads CASSLGVAGLSYNEQFF. CDR3 nucleotide sequence: TGTGCCAGCAGCTTAGGAGTAGCGGGACTGTCCTACAATGAGCAGTTCTTC.

The chain recombines TRBV4-1 with TRBJ1-1; the D gene is possibly TRBD1 (5 bases). This CDR3 region has 12 residues. The ends were cut back, 1 base at V and 7 bases at J, with 7 bases in the middle. Looked up from germline, CDR1 is MGHRA and CDR2 is YSYEKL. The CDR3: CASSQGQGEAFF. The CDR3, as DNA: TGCGCCAGCAGCCAAGGGCAGGGTGAAGCTTTCTTT.

The chain has TRBV11-2 and TRBJ1-3; the D gene is possibly TRBD1 (6 bases). The CDR3 loop spans 16 amino acids. V dropped 4 bases and J dropped 0 bases, with 13 bases sitting between them. Germline V gene lookup returns CDR1 SGHAT and CDR2 FQNNGV. The CDR3 spells CASSSGGQISGNTIYF. CDR3 in DNA: TGTGCCAGCAGCTCGGGGGGACAAATCTCTGGAAACACCATATATTTT.

This clone was seen once. The chain combines TRBV18 with TRBJ2-7, with TRBD2 matching 10 bases. Germline lookup yields CDR1 KGHSH and CDR2 LQKENI. This CDR3 has 15 amino acids. The V gene end was trimmed by 2 bases and the J gene end by 6 bases; junction bases not matched to a gene: 7. The CDR3: CASSPGLAGVFEQYF. CDR3 coding DNA: TGTGCCAGCTCACCAGGGCTAGCGGGAGTTTTCGAGCAGTACTTC.

This clone was detected once. The rearrangement joins TRBV7-8 to TRBJ2-2; D call uncertain. Germline assignment: CDR1 SGHVS and CDR2 FQNEAQ. CDR3 size: 14 residues. The V and J ends lost 2 bases and 1 base respectively, with 5 bases between them. The CDR3 region has the DNA TGTGCCAGCAGCTTATCAGGGAACACCGGGGAGCTGTTTTTT. Translated: CASSLSGNTGELFF.

J is TRBJ1-2 and V is TRBV5-1, with a weak D call TRBD1 (5 bases). The CDR3 loop spans 15 amino acids. Germline V CDR1 and CDR2: SGHRS, YFSETQ. Deletions cut 4 bases from V and 0 bases from J, with 13 bases between. The DNA for the CDR3 is TGCGCCAGCAGCCTCCACGGGGGAACTAACTATGGCTACACCTTC. It encodes CASSLHGGTNYGYTF.

The chain carries TRBV5-5 and TRBJ2-1; 11 bases are a match to TRBD2. The trim removed 4 bases at V and 6 bases at J, leaving 9 bases unmatched. From germline, CDR1 is SGHKS and CDR2 YYEKEE (reference sequence). The CDR3 runs 16 residues. The CDR3 bases are TGTGCCAGCAGCGCTACCGGGACTAGCGGTTCCAATGAGCAGTTCTTC. This sequence encodes CASSATGTSGSNEQFF.

This rearrangement joins TRBV30 to TRBJ2-6; 12 positions agree with TRBD2. J lost 0 bases, V lost 8 bases, and 5 bases had no gene match. The CDR3 runs to 16 residues. Germline V gives CDR1 GTSNPN, CDR2 SVGIG (reference sequence). CDR3 sequence (DNA): TGTGCCCGCCGACTAGCGGGAGCCTCTGGGGCCAACGTCCTGACTTTC. Its translation is CARRLAGASGANVLTF. The full variable domain, its missing parts supplied by reference TRBV30 and TRBJ2-6, is SQTIHQWPATLVQPVGSPLSLECTVEGTSNPNLYWYRQAAGRGLQLLFYSVGIGQISSEVPQNLSASRPQDRQFILSSKKLLLSDSGFYLCARRLAGASGANVLTFGAGSRLTVL.

This sequence joins TRBV7-2 and TRBJ2-7; TRBD2 matches 9 bases. Germline assignment: CDR1 SGHTA and CDR2 FQGNSA. Trimming cost V 3 bases and J 3 bases; bases outside gene matches: 3. The CDR3 has 14 amino acids. CDR3 sequence: CASSLGSGSYEQYF. The CDR3 region has the DNA TGTGCCAGCAGCTTGGGTAGCGGGAGCTACGAGCAGTACTTC.

The chain recombines TRBV27 with TRBJ2-3, with TRBD1 matching over 7 bases. The CDR3 loop spans 18 amino acids. Germline CDR1 is MNHEY and CDR2 is SMNVEV (reference sequence). V was clipped by 7 bases and J by 2 bases; unmatched bases: 18. CDR3 sequence: CASNLPPPEGTVTDTQYF. The CDR3 DNA reads as TGTGCCAGCAACCTCCCCCCCCCGGAAGGGACAGTCACAGATACGCAGTATTTT.

The rearrangement links TRBV7-2 to TRBJ1-1; D is undetermined. The V and J ends lost 3 bases and 5 bases respectively, with 7 bases between them. Germline loops: CDR1 SGHTA, CDR2 FQGNSA. CDR3 length: 12 amino acids. The CDR3 DNA reads as TGTGCCAGCAGCTTGAGGGAGACTGAAGCTTTCTTT. Amino acid sequence: CASSLRETEAFF.